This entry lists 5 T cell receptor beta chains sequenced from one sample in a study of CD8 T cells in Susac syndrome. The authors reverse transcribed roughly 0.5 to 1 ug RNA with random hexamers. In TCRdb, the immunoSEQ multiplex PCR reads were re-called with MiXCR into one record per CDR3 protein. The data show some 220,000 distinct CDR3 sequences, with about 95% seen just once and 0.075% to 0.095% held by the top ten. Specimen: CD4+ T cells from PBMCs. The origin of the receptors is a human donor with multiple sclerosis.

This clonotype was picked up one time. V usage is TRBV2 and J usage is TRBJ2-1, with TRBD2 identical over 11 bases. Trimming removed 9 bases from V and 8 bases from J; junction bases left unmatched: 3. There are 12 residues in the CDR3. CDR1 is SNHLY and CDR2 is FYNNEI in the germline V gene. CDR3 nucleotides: TGTGCCAGTAAGACTAGCGGGGATGAGCAGTTCTTC. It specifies CASKTSGDEQFF.

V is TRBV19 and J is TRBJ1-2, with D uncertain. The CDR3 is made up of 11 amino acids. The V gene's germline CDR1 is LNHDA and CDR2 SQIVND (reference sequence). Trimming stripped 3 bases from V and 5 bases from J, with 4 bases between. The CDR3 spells CASSIEYGYTF. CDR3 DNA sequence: TGTGCCAGTAGTATTGAGTATGGCTACACCTTC.

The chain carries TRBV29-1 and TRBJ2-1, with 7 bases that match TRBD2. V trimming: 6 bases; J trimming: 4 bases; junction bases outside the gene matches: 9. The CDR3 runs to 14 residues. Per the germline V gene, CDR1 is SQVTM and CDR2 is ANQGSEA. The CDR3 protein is CSVAVAGQYNEQFF. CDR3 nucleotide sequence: TGCAGCGTCGCTGTAGCGGGCCAGTACAATGAGCAGTTCTTC.

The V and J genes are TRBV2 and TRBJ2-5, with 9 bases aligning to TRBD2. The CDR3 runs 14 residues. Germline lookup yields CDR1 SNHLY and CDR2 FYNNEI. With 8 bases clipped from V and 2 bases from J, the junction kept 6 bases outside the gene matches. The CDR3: CASCSGGSQETQYF. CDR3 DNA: TGTGCCAGCTGCAGCGGGGGGTCACAAGAGACCCAGTACTTC.

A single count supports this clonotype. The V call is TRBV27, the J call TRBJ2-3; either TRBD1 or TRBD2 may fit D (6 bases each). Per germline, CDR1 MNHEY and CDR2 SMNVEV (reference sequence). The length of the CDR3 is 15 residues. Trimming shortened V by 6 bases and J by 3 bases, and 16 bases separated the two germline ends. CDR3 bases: TGTGCCAGCAGCAGGAATACAGGGAGGACAGATACGCAGTATTTT. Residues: CASSRNTGRTDTQYF.